One sample yielded the 24 T cell receptor beta chains listed below, sequenced in a study of Ad26.COV2.S vaccination and SARS-CoV-2 variants. Clones were read by immunoSEQ multiplex PCR, and TCRdb kept only the in-frame ones, dropping some. The sample lists roughly 320,000 clones; around 83% were seen once. Treatment specified: 15 to 20 received Ad26.COV2.S at low or high dose, single or two shots; about 5 received placebo; per-sample allocation not given. The samples date from day 63 after the first vaccine or placebo injection. Specimen: peripheral blood, collected in a trial of Ad26.COV2.S vaccine versus placebo. These receptors were taken from a person aged 18-65 years who received the Ad26.COV2.S COVID-19 vaccine or a placebo.

This clone came up once. This CDR3 reads CASSSRTTNTGELFF. The CDR3 DNA follows: TGCGCCAGCAGCTCAAGGACAACGAACACCGGGGAGCTGTTTTTT. The rearrangement uses TRBV4-1 and TRBJ2-2, with D possibly matching TRBD1 (5 bases). The CDR3 sequence is 15 residues long. V gave up 5 bases and J gave up 0 bases, with 10 bases separating them. CDR1 is MGHRA and CDR2 is YSYEKL in the germline V gene.

The CDR3 sequence: CSARDLQGYTF. CDR3 coding DNA: TGCAGTGCTAGAGACCTCCAGGGCTACACCTTC. The chain recombines TRBV20-1 with TRBJ1-2; no firm D call. Between the trimmed V and J ends, which lost 0 bases and 8 bases, there was a span of 7 bases. The CDR3 extends over 11 amino acids. Germline V CDR1 and CDR2: DFQATT, SNEGSKA (reference sequence).

The chain couples TRBV7-3 to TRBJ2-3; 11 nucleotides agree with TRBD1. The CDR3 length is 18 residues. The ends lost 5 bases at V and 4 bases at J; junction bases unmatched: 14. The V gene's germline CDR1 is SGHTA and CDR2 FQGTGA. This chain's CDR3 is CASSPYYRTGGSADTQYF. DNA for the CDR3: TGTGCCAGCAGCCCCTACTACCGGACAGGGGGCAGCGCAGATACGCAGTATTTT.

This chain links TRBV6-5 with TRBJ2-7; 7 nucleotides line up with TRBD2. Losses at the gene ends were 4 bases for V and 2 bases for J; bases not matched to a gene: 8. Germline V gene sequence: CDR1 MNHEY, CDR2 SVGAGI. The length of the CDR3 is 15 residues. CDR3: CASSSPGRRPYEQYF. In nucleotides, the CDR3 is TGTGCCAGCAGTTCTCCCGGGAGGAGGCCCTACGAGCAGTACTTC.

The chain couples TRBV30 to TRBJ2-1; perhaps TRBD2 as D (6 bases). The V end was cut by 3 bases, the J end by 3 bases, with 9 bases between. From germline, CDR1 is GTSNPN and CDR2 SVGIG (reference sequence). This CDR3 has 13 amino acids. The chain's CDR3 is CAWSRGSYNEQFF. The CDR3 nucleotides read TGTGCCTGGAGCCGGGGGAGCTACAATGAGCAGTTCTTC.

The V gene is TRBV7-2, the J gene TRBJ1-2, with unresolved D. This CDR3 has 13 amino acids. In germline, CDR1 is SGHTA, CDR2 FQGNSA. V gave up 5 bases and J gave up 4 bases, with 11 bases separating them. The CDR3 DNA reads TGTGCCAGCAGCCCTGACGCCACCTATGGCTACACCTTC. This gives the protein CASSPDATYGYTF.

The chain is built from TRBV19 and TRBJ1-2; D is unclear. V shed 2 bases and J shed 5 bases, with 15 bases lying between them. From germline, CDR1 is LNHDA and CDR2 SQIVND (reference sequence). The CDR3 extends over 15 amino acids. Written as DNA, the CDR3 is TGTGCCAGTAGTATATACGGGCCGGTGGGGTATGGCTACACCTTC. Its translation: CASSIYGPVGYGYTF.

The gene calls are TRBV3-1 (or the pseudogene TRBV3-2) and TRBJ2-7, with D perhaps assigned TRBD1 or TRBD2 (6 bases each). Germline CDR1 LGHDT, CDR2 YNNKEL (reference sequence). The CDR3 runs 16 residues. The V end lost 0 bases, the J end lost 3 bases, and 15 bases lay between the germline ends. In DNA, the CDR3 is TGTGCCAGCAGCCAAGAAAGCCGGGGGCCTAGCTACGAGCAGTACTTC. Its translation: CASSQESRGPSYEQYF.

The chain carries TRBV4-3 and TRBJ1-6; maybe TRBD1 (5 bases). The germline V and J ends were trimmed by 1 base and 0 bases, with 10 bases remaining between them. This CDR3 contains 17 residues. CDR1 LGHNA and CDR2 YSLEER come from the germline V gene. The CDR3 bases are TGCGCCAGCAGCCAAGGCCCAGGGCGCTCCTATAATTCACCCCTCCACTTT. This gives the protein CASSQGPGRSYNSPLHF.

V gene TRBV6-5 combines with J gene TRBJ2-5; the match to TRBD1 covers 9 bases. There are 15 residues in the CDR3. The germline gives CDR1 MNHEY, CDR2 SVGAGI. The V gene end was trimmed by 2 bases and the J gene end by 5 bases; junction bases not matched to a gene: 6. Here the CDR3 DNA reads TGTGCCAGCAGTTACAGTGGACAGGGGTCCGAGACCCAGTACTTC. Protein product: CASSYSGQGSETQYF.

The chain recombines TRBV18 with TRBJ2-7, with a weak D call TRBD2 (6 bases). The germline CDR1 and CDR2 sequences are KGHSH and LQKENI. The CDR3 sequence is 13 residues long. V was trimmed by 3 bases and J by 5 bases, leaving 11 bases between them. CDR3 residues: CASSPHPGDEQYF. The CDR3 bases are TGTGCCAGCTCACCTCACCCGGGGGACGAGCAGTACTTC. Filled out from reference TRBV18 and TRBJ2-7, the complete variable domain reads NAGVMQNPRHLVRRRGQEARLRCSPMKGHSHVYWYRQLPEEGLKFMVYLQKENIIDESGMPKERFSAEFPKEGPSILRIQQVVRGDSAAYFCASSPHPGDEQYFGPGTRLTVT.

This rearrangement joins TRBV7-9 to TRBJ1-2; D might be TRBD1 (6 bases). Germline V gene data show CDR1 as SEHNR and CDR2 as FQNEAQ (reference sequence). Trimming took 1 base from V and 8 from J, leaving 11 bases between them. The CDR3 has 13 amino acids. CDR3 region: CASSLDQTGGYTF. In DNA, the CDR3 is TGTGCCAGCAGCTTAGACCAGACAGGCGGCTACACCTTC.

This chain connects TRBV6-2 or TRBV6-3 to TRBJ1-6; a possible D gene is TRBD1 (5 bases). The CDR3 loop spans 13 amino acids. V lost 6 bases and J lost 8, with 11 bases in between. Germline values: CDR1 MNHEY, CDR2 SVGEGT. The DNA of the CDR3 is TGTGCCAGCAGCACGGGGGGAGATTCACCCCTCCACTTT. Encoded protein: CASSTGGDSPLHF.

Many counts were recorded for this clone. J is TRBJ2-3 and V is TRBV19, with D unclear. The CDR3 is 15 residues long. Per germline, CDR1 LNHDA and CDR2 SQIVND (reference sequence). Trimming removed 3 bases from V and 0 bases from J, with 10 bases in between. The CDR3, as DNA: TGTGCCAGTAGTATGAACAGCCTTAGCACAGATACGCAGTATTTT. It is translated as CASSMNSLSTDTQYF.

Turning to this clone: An end of the junction does not agree with germline; a read error may underlie this. V gene TRBV3-1 (or the pseudogene TRBV3-2) combines with J gene TRBJ1-5; 9 bases align to TRBD1. This CDR3 comprises 15 residues. In germline, CDR1 is LGHDT, CDR2 YNNKEL (reference sequence). The DNA for the CDR3 is TGTGCCAGCAACCAACAGGGGGCCAGCAATCAGCCCCAGCATTTT. It translates to CASNQQGASNQPQHF.

The J gene is TRBJ1-5, the V gene TRBV6-5, with a tentative D call TRBD1 (6 bases). CDR1 and CDR2 (germline): MNHEY, SVGAGI. The V gene lost 4 bases and the J gene lost 1 base, with 11 bases spanning the gap. The CDR3 sequence is 15 residues long. This CDR3 is CASSFPGQSNQPQHF. CDR3 bases: TGTGCCAGCAGTTTCCCCGGACAGAGCAATCAGCCCCAGCATTTT.

This chain links TRBV30 with TRBJ2-7, with 7 positions matching TRBD2. Germline trimming cut 4 bases from V and 3 bases from J; bases unmatched to any gene: 6. Germline V CDR1 and CDR2: GTSNPN, SVGIG (reference sequence). This CDR3 is 13 amino acids long. CDR3 DNA sequence: TGTGCCTGGACACTATGGGGGGGCTACGAGCAGTACTTC. It is translated as CAWTLWGGYEQYF. The full variable domain, its missing parts supplied by reference TRBV30 and TRBJ2-7, is SQTIHQWPATLVQPVGSPLSLECTVEGTSNPNLYWYRQAAGRGLQLLFYSVGIGQISSEVPQNLSASRPQDRQFILSSKKLLLSDSGFYLCAWTLWGGYEQYFGPGTRLTVT.

The chain employs TRBV19 and TRBJ1-5; D perhaps matches TRBD1 (5 bases). V was trimmed by 6 bases and J by 9 bases, leaving 21 bases between them. The length of the CDR3 is 15 residues. CDR1 and CDR2 from the germline V gene are LNHDA and SQIVND (reference sequence). CDR3 sequence: CASSLGQNQWGPQHF. Written as DNA, the CDR3 is TGTGCCAGTAGCCTCGGACAAAACCAATGGGGGCCCCAGCATTTT.

The gene calls are TRBV7-2 and TRBJ1-2; D gene uncertain. Trimming stripped 2 bases from V and 3 bases from J, with 10 bases between. Looked up from germline, CDR1 is SGHTA and CDR2 is FQGNSA. This CDR3 contains 14 residues. The CDR3 region is CASSLRDKDYGYTF. CDR3 nucleotides: TGTGCCAGCAGCTTAAGGGATAAGGACTATGGCTACACCTTC.

The rearrangement links TRBV18 to TRBJ1-2, with D maybe TRBD1 (6 bases). The CDR3 sequence is 13 residues long. Germline V lookup: CDR1 KGHSH, CDR2 LQKENI. V lost 3 bases to trimming and J lost 6 bases, with 11 bases between them. This CDR3 reads CASSPGGLDGYTF. The DNA for the CDR3 is TGTGCCAGCTCACCGGGGGGGCTTGATGGCTACACCTTC.

V usage is TRBV9 and J usage is TRBJ2-3; TRBD1 agrees at 8 bases. Germline lookup yields CDR1 SGDLS and CDR2 YYNGEE. The CDR3 sequence is 18 residues long. V dropped 4 bases and J dropped 3; count of bases not matched to a gene: 16. CDR3 DNA sequence: TGTGCCAGCAGCTCCCGCGGTGGTGCAGGGGGCATGACAGATACGCAGTATTTT. Its translation: CASSSRGGAGGMTDTQYF.

The chain carries TRBV9 and TRBJ2-3; possibly TRBD1 or TRBD2 for D (5 bases each). This CDR3 is built from 14 residues. Germline CDR1 is SGDLS and CDR2 is YYNGEE. Trimming stripped 2 bases from V and 3 bases from J, with 10 bases between. The CDR3 DNA follows: TGTGCCAGCAGCGTTGCGTGGGGGACAGATACGCAGTATTTT. This sequence encodes CASSVAWGTDTQYF. Full variable domain (missing parts from reference TRBV9 and TRBJ2-3): DSGVTQTPKHLITATGQRVTLRCSPRSGDLSVYWYQQSLDQGLQFLIQYYNGEERAKGNILERFSAQQFPDLHSELNLSSLELGDSALYFCASSVAWGTDTQYFGPGTRLTVL.

This clone was observed a handful of times. This chain connects TRBV7-2 to TRBJ2-5; TRBD1 is a possible D gene (5 bases). This CDR3 has 15 residues. Trimming removed 5 bases at V and 1 base at J, with 14 bases between. CDR1 and CDR2 from the germline V gene are SGHTA and FQGNSA. The CDR3: CASSTRSGPQETQYF. The CDR3, as DNA: TGTGCCAGCAGCACAAGATCAGGGCCCCAAGAGACCCAGTACTTC. Looking up the rest from reference TRBV7-2 and TRBJ2-5 gives the full variable domain: GAGVSQSPSNKVTEKGKDVELRCDPISGHTALYWYRQSLGQGLEFLIYFQGNSAPDKSGLPSDRFSAERTGGSVSTLTIQRTQQEDSAVYLCASSTRSGPQETQYFGPGTRLLVL.

The V and J genes are TRBV30 and TRBJ1-4, with D possibly being TRBD1 (5 bases). With 3 bases removed from V and 10 bases from J, the gap between germline ends came to 30 bases. The CDR3 extends over 18 amino acids. CDR1 is GTSNPN, CDR2 SVGIG, per germline (reference sequence). In nucleotides, the CDR3 is TGTGCCTGGAGGGCGCCATTCGGGGCCCAAACGAACCGGGGAAAACTGTTTTTT. Residues: CAWRAPFGAQTNRGKLFF. Complete variable domain (other parts from reference TRBV30 and TRBJ1-4): SQTIHQWPATLVQPVGSPLSLECTVEGTSNPNLYWYRQAAGRGLQLLFYSVGIGQISSEVPQNLSASRPQDRQFILSSKKLLLSDSGFYLCAWRAPFGAQTNRGKLFFGSGTQLSVL.